These 10 T cell receptor beta chains were sequenced from one sample in a study of blood T cell repertoires in COVID-19. Method: immunoSEQ multiplex PCR; TCRdb's copy keeps in-frame clones and lacks some. This table has some 220,000 clones, roughly 85% appearing once. Sequencing was carried out using peripheral blood. These receptors were obtained from a woman aged 70-85 years with COVID-19, enrolled during active disease.

This clone appeared once. The V call is TRBV27, the J call TRBJ2-1; no clear D gene. Per germline, CDR1 MNHEY and CDR2 SMNVEV (reference sequence). Trimming took off 0 bases at V and 5 bases at J, with 11 bases between the two ends. The CDR3 runs 15 residues. CDR3 region: CASSLSPYLDNEQFF. The CDR3 nucleotides are TGTGCCAGCAGTTTATCCCCTTACTTAGACAATGAGCAGTTCTTC.

Only one count was recorded for this clone. The J gene is TRBJ2-1, the V gene TRBV7-3, with TRBD2 identical over 7 bases. The germline gives CDR1 SGHTA, CDR2 FQGTGA. The ends lost 5 bases at V and 8 bases at J; junction bases unmatched: 15. There are 16 residues in the CDR3. The CDR3 region has the DNA TGTGCCAGCAGCCCCCTGGCGGGAGTCATTGGTTATGAGCAGTTCTTC. This codes for CASSPLAGVIGYEQFF.

This chain uses TRBV6-4 with TRBJ2-3; 7 nucleotides line up with TRBD1. Germline loops: CDR1 MRHNA, CDR2 SNTAGT. This CDR3 region has 14 residues. Unmatched junction bases numbered 2, after V lost 4 bases and J lost 1 base. The CDR3 region is CASSVTGRTDTQYF. CDR3 sequence (DNA): TGTGCCAGCAGTGTGACAGGGCGCACAGATACGCAGTATTTT.

The genes are TRBV6-5 and TRBJ1-3; D might be TRBD1 (6 bases). Between the trimmed V and J ends, which lost 11 bases and 5 bases, there was a span of 22 bases. The CDR3 has 15 amino acids. The germline CDR1 and CDR2 sequences are MNHEY and SVGAGI. CDR3: CAASLGGASRNTIYF. The CDR3 nucleotides read TGTGCCGCATCCCTCGGGGGGGCGAGCAGAAACACCATATATTTT.

This chain joins TRBV4-2 and TRBJ2-3, with 12 nucleotides matching TRBD2. CDR1 and CDR2 from the germline V gene are LGHNA and YNFKEQ. The CDR3 has 16 amino acids. The junction had 8 bases not matched to a gene; V was cut back by 4 bases and J by 6 bases. CDR3 region: CASSLQTSGSSDTQYF. The CDR3 DNA reads as TGTGCCAGCAGCCTACAGACTAGCGGGAGCTCTGATACGCAGTATTTT.

This clone was seen just once. The rearrangement joins TRBV11-1 to TRBJ2-6, with D perhaps TRBD2 (5 bases). The V and J ends lost 3 bases and 2 bases respectively, with 5 bases between them. CDR1 is SGHAT, CDR2 FQDESV, per germline (reference sequence). This CDR3 has 14 amino acids. The CDR3 region is CASSFGTGANVLTF. Written as DNA, the CDR3 is TGTGCCAGCAGCTTCGGGACTGGGGCCAACGTCCTGACTTTC. The full variable domain, in which reference TRBV11-1 and TRBJ2-6 provide the parts outside the CDR3, is EAEVAQSPRYKITEKSQAVAFWCDPISGHATLYWYRQILGQGPELLVQFQDESVVDDSQLPKDRFSAERLKGVDSTLKIQPAELGDSAMYLCASSFGTGANVLTFGAGSRLTVL.

The chain combines TRBV30 with TRBJ2-1; 7 bases agree with TRBD2. Trimming at V came to 0 bases and at J to 8 bases, leaving 1 base not matched to a gene. The CDR3 runs 12 residues. Germline-derived CDR1 and CDR2 are GTSNPN and SVGIG (reference sequence). The CDR3 protein is CAWSVSGDEQFF. CDR3 DNA sequence: TGTGCCTGGAGTGTAAGCGGGGATGAGCAGTTCTTC.

The chain joins TRBV2 to TRBJ1-2, with D possibly TRBD1 on 6 matching bases. The CDR3 totals 14 residues. From germline, CDR1 is SNHLY and CDR2 FYNNEI. V gave up 5 bases and J gave up 8 bases, with 18 bases separating them. CDR3 bases: TGTGCCAGCAGTTTACAGGGAATGCTTGAGGGCTACACCTTC. This encodes CASSLQGMLEGYTF.

The table lists this clone with many counts. The chain carries TRBV7-3 and TRBJ1-2; 8 bases align to TRBD1. J was trimmed by 7 bases and V by 2 bases; bases with no gene match: 3. The CDR3 loop spans 13 amino acids. CDR1 SGHTA and CDR2 FQGTGA come from the germline V gene. As DNA, the CDR3 is TGTGCCAGCAGCTTAGGACAGGGAGGTGGCTACACCTTC. Translated, it gives CASSLGQGGGYTF.

The chain employs TRBV5-1 and TRBJ1-2, with 10 bases identical to TRBD1. Germline V CDR1 and CDR2: SGHRS, YFSETQ. J gave up 8 bases and V 4 bases, and 8 bases lay outside the gene matches. This CDR3 comprises 14 residues. The CDR3 sequence is CASSVDRGLMGYTF. CDR3 coding DNA: TGCGCCAGCAGCGTTGACAGGGGGCTCATGGGCTACACCTTC. Using reference TRBV5-1 and TRBJ1-2 for the parts outside the CDR3, the full variable domain is KAGVTQTPRYLIKTRGQQVTLSCSPISGHRSVSWYQQTPGQGLQFLFEYFSETQRNKGNFPGRFSGRQFSNSRSEMNVSTLELGDSALYLCASSVDRGLMGYTFGSGTRLTVV.